The following is a TCR beta chain sequence with its context. Its antigen is undetermined. These data come from a study of radiation and T cells in renal cell carcinoma. Study-wide results and limits: Pretreatment tumor biopsies were lacking, so baseline clonotypes are unknown.

The CDR3 loop spans 15 amino acids. The germline CDR1 and CDR2 sequences are MDHEN and SYDVKM. Between the trimmed V and J ends, which lost 5 bases and 0 bases, there was a span of 14 bases. The time point denotes: blood 4 weeks post-SBRT, at nephrectomy. This sample's treatment: 15 Gy SBRT to primary tumor, nephrectomy 4 weeks later. Serial blood draws occurred at baseline and 2 and 4 weeks post-SBRT. Repertoires were generated with immunoSEQ multiplex PCR, while TCRdb's copy carries only in-frame clones and drops some. The sample yields approximately 170,000 clones, about 88% seen once. The sample in question was blood, obtained from a patient whose treatment included radiotherapy and nephrectomy. The genes are TRBV28 and TRBJ2-7; a possible D gene is TRBD1 (6 bases). This receptor was obtained from a woman aged 50 to 60 with renal cell carcinoma. The CDR3 DNA reads TGTGCCAGCAGTCTATTGGGGGCTCGCTCCTACGAGCAGTACTTC. This sequence encodes CASSLLGARSYEQYF.